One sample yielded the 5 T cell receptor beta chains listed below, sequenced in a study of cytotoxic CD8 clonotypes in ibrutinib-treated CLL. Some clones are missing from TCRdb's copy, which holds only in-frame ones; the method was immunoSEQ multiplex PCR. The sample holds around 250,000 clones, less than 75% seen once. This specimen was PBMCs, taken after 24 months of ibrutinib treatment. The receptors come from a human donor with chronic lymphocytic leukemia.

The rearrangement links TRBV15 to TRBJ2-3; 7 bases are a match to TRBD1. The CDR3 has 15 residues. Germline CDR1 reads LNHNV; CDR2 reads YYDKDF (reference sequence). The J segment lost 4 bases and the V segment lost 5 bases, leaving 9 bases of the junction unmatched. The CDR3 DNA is TGTGCCACCAGCCGAAGGGGACAGATACCAGATACGCAGTATTTT. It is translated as CATSRRGQIPDTQYF. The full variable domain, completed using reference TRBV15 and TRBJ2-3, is DAMVIQNPRYQVTQFGKPVTLSCSQTLNHNVMYWYQQKSSQAPKLLFHYYDKDFNNEADTPDNFQSRRPNTSFCFLDIRSPGLGDTAMYLCATSRRGQIPDTQYFGPGTRLTVL.

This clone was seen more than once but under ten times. In DNA, the CDR3 is TGTGCCAGTAGTCTTCAGGACCTTAATGAAAAACTGTTTTTT. The encoded protein is CASSLQDLNEKLFF. V is TRBV19 and J is TRBJ1-4; D is unresolved. Between the trimmed V and J ends, which lost 5 bases and 4 bases, there was a span of 11 bases. This CDR3 spans 14 amino acids. Per germline, CDR1 LNHDA and CDR2 SQIVND (reference sequence). Complete variable domain (other parts from reference TRBV19 and TRBJ1-4): DGGITQSPKYLFRKEGQNVTLSCEQNLNHDAMYWYRQDPGQGLRLIYYSQIVNDFQKGDIAEGYSVSREKKESFPLTVTSAQKNPTAFYLCASSLQDLNEKLFFGSGTQLSVL.

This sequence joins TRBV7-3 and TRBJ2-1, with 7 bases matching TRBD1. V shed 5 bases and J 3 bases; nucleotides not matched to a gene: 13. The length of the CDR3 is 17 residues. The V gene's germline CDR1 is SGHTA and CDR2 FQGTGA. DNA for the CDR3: TGTGCCAGCAGCCCCGACCCGACAGGGTACAACTACAATGAGCAGTTCTTC. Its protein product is CASSPDPTGYNYNEQFF.

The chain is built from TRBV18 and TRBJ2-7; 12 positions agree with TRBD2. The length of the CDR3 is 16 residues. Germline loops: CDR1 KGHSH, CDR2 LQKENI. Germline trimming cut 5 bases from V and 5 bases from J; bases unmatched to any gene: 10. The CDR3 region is CASSTTSGRTRDEQYF. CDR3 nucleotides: TGTGCCAGCTCAACTACTAGCGGGAGGACGAGGGACGAGCAGTACTTC.

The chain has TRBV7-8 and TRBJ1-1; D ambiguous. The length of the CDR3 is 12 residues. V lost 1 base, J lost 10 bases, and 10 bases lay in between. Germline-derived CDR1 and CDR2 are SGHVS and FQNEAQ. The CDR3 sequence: CASSLGTSGAFF. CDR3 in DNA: TGTGCCAGCAGCTTAGGGACCTCCGGAGCTTTCTTT.